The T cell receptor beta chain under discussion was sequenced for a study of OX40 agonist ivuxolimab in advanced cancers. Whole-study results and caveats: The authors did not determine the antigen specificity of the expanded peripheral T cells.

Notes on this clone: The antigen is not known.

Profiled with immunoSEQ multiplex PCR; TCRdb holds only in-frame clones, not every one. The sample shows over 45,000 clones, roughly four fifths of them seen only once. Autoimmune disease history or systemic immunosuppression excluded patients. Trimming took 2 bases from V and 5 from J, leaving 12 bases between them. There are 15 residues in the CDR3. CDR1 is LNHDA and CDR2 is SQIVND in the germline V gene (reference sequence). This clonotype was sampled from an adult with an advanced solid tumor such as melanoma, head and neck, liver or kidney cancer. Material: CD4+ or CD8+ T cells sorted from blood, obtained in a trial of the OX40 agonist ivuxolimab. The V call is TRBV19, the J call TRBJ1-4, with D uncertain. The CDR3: CASSISGLRNEKLFF. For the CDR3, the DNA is TGTGCCAGTAGTATATCGGGCCTACGCAATGAAAAACTGTTTTTT.